One and the same sample provided the 14 T cell receptor beta chains below, sequenced in a study of radiotherapy plus CTLA-4 blockade in lung cancer. This table comes from immunoSEQ multiplex PCR, and its TCRdb copy is limited to in-frame clones, with some not included. The sample consists of tens of thousands of clones, around 84% of them appearing once. The starting material was peripheral blood, obtained from a patient treated with radiotherapy plus ipilimumab. Every receptor here comes from a human donor with non-small cell lung cancer that progressed on radiotherapy plus ipilimumab.

The chain combines TRBV6-5 with TRBJ2-7; the match to TRBD2 covers 8 bases. The CDR3 is 15 residues long. Germline V gene lookup returns CDR1 MNHEY and CDR2 SVGAGI. V lost 5 bases, J lost 2 bases, and 8 bases stayed unmatched. The CDR3 DNA follows: TGTGCCAGCAGTCCACTAGCGGCGCGCACCTACGAGCAGTACTTC. Amino acid sequence: CASSPLAARTYEQYF.

Only one count was recorded for this clone. This chain links TRBV27 with TRBJ2-1; D is perhaps TRBD1 (5 bases). The CDR3 consists of 13 residues. The germline V and J ends were trimmed by 5 bases and 8 bases, with 13 bases remaining between them. From germline, CDR1 is MNHEY and CDR2 SMNVEV (reference sequence). DNA for the CDR3: TGTGCCAGCAGTGTACTGCAGGGCCATGAGCAGTTCTTC. This translates into CASSVLQGHEQFF.

This clone appeared once. The V and J genes are TRBV4-2 and TRBJ2-7; the D gene is possibly TRBD2 (6 bases). V lost 4 bases and J 3 bases, leaving 10 bases between the germline ends. There are 13 residues in the CDR3. Germline V gene sequence: CDR1 LGHNA, CDR2 YNFKEQ. The CDR3 DNA reads TGTGCCAGCAGCCGGGACTCCGACTACGAGCAGTACTTC. Translation: CASSRDSDYEQYF.

The rearrangement links TRBV7-8 to TRBJ2-7; TRBD2 matches 12 bases. CDR1 and CDR2 from the germline V gene are SGHVS and FQNEAQ. CDR3 length: 15 residues. The V and J ends lost 5 bases and 6 bases, in that order; junction bases with no gene match: 8. CDR3 protein: CASSAPSGRAREQYF. CDR3 sequence (DNA): TGTGCCAGCAGCGCCCCTAGCGGGAGGGCCCGCGAGCAGTACTTC.

The rearrangement uses TRBV28 and TRBJ1-2; 7 nucleotides agree with TRBD1. The J segment lost 6 bases and the V segment lost 7 bases, leaving 8 bases of the junction unmatched. This CDR3 comprises 13 residues. Germline CDR1 MDHEN, CDR2 SYDVKM. CDR3 protein: CASNERGRDGYTF. The DNA of the CDR3 is TGTGCCAGCAACGAGAGGGGGCGGGATGGCTACACCTTC.

The chain recombines TRBV5-6 with TRBJ2-5, with D perhaps matching TRBD2 (6 bases). Germline CDR1 is SGHDT and CDR2 is YYEEEE. CDR3 length equals 16 residues. Trimming removed 0 bases at V and 7 bases at J, with 19 bases between. CDR3 bases: TGTGCCAGCAGCTTGGTAGTGGGGGGTGGATCGGGGACCCAGTACTTC. Residues: CASSLVVGGGSGTQYF.

In its sample, this clone was seen once. The rearrangement uses TRBV19 and TRBJ2-1; D may be TRBD1 (5 bases). Deletions cut 4 bases from V and 2 bases from J, with 12 bases between. Germline V CDR1 and CDR2: LNHDA, SQIVND (reference sequence). This CDR3 is 15 amino acids long. CDR3 nucleotides: TGTGCCAGTAGTAACCCCTCGACAGCCTACAATGAGCAGTTCTTC. It translates to CASSNPSTAYNEQFF.

This sequence joins TRBV6-5 and TRBJ2-1, with 8 bases identical to TRBD1. Looked up from germline, CDR1 is MNHEY and CDR2 is SVGAGI. This CDR3 is 13 amino acids long. The ends lost 6 bases at V and 6 bases at J; junction bases unmatched: 4. CDR3 amino acids: CASRNDRGNEQFF. CDR3 DNA sequence: TGTGCCAGCAGAAACGACAGGGGCAATGAGCAGTTCTTC.

This sequence joins TRBV7-2 and TRBJ2-3; D not certain. Per germline, CDR1 SGHTA and CDR2 FQGNSA. V dropped 5 bases and J dropped 1 base, with 13 bases sitting between them. The CDR3 has 15 residues. As DNA, the CDR3 is TGTGCCAGCAGCCCCAAGAGGTTTGGCACAGATACGCAGTATTTT. Amino acid sequence: CASSPKRFGTDTQYF.

This clone was observed a few times. The rearrangement uses TRBV27 and TRBJ1-2; D possibly corresponds to TRBD1 (6 bases). The CDR3 is made up of 15 amino acids. Looked up from germline, CDR1 is MNHEY and CDR2 is SMNVEV (reference sequence). Deletions cut 5 bases from V and 6 bases from J, with 19 bases between. The DNA of the CDR3 is TGTGCCAGCAGTCTAACGAGGGGGGGGCTAAATGGCTACACCTTC. It yields the protein CASSLTRGGLNGYTF.

This clone was seen once. The chain uses TRBV7-9 and TRBJ1-2; perhaps TRBD1 as D (6 bases). The CDR3 is 15 residues long. V lost 5 bases to trimming and J lost 2 bases, with 15 bases between them. Germline CDR1 SEHNR, CDR2 FQNEAQ (reference sequence). CDR3 nucleotides: TGTGCCAGCAGCAACTCAGGGGCCTTCAACTATGGCTACACCTTC. Translated, it gives CASSNSGAFNYGYTF.

The chain employs TRBV5-1 and TRBJ2-5, with TRBD2 matching 9 bases. The J call may be faulty, since TRBJ2-7 better matches the DNA end. CDR1 and CDR2 from the germline V gene are SGHRS and YFSETQ. The CDR3 covers 15 residues. CDR3 sequence reads: CASGRLAGAVNEQYF. DNA for the CDR3: TGCGCCAGCGGTCGTTTAGCGGGAGCGGTCAACGAGCAGTACTTC.

V and J are TRBV5-1 and TRBJ2-3; 9 bases line up with TRBD1. The CDR3 is 15 residues long. The V and J ends lost 4 bases and 1 base, in that order; junction bases with no gene match: 4. CDR1 and CDR2 (germline): SGHRS, YFSETQ. DNA for the CDR3: TGCGCCAGCAGCCGGACAGGGGACGGCACAGATACGCAGTATTTT. It yields the protein CASSRTGDGTDTQYF. The complete variable domain, with remaining parts taken from reference TRBV5-1 and TRBJ2-3, reads KAGVTQTPRYLIKTRGQQVTLSCSPISGHRSVSWYQQTPGQGLQFLFEYFSETQRNKGNFPGRFSGRQFSNSRSEMNVSTLELGDSALYLCASSRTGDGTDTQYFGPGTRLTVL.

This chain connects TRBV19 to TRBJ2-5, with TRBD2 matching over 9 bases. Per the germline V gene, CDR1 is LNHDA and CDR2 is SQIVND (reference sequence). Trimming took 7 bases from V and 4 from J; bases not matched to a gene: 7. The length of the CDR3 is 14 residues. Here the CDR3 DNA reads TGTGCCAGTAACCCAGCGGGAGGAAGAGAGACCCAGTACTTC. This codes for CASNPAGGRETQYF.